These 24 T cell receptor beta chains were sequenced from one sample in a study of shared clonotypes between healthy human individuals. Sequenced by immunoSEQ multiplex PCR; TCRdb stores in-frame clones only, minus some. The sample has over a million clones; approximately 98.5% are singletons. The sample was naive CD4+ T cells sorted from blood. Subset described: CD45RA+ positively selected. The source is a man aged 30-40 years in good health.

V gene TRBV18 combines with J gene TRBJ2-1, with 12 bases fitting TRBD2. CDR1 and CDR2 (germline): KGHSH, LQKENI. The length of the CDR3 is 17 residues. V was clipped by 6 bases and J by 8 bases; unmatched bases: 14. In DNA form, the CDR3 reads TGTGCCAGCTCGCCATTGGAGGCTAGCGGGAGGGGGCATGAGCAGTTCTTC. It codes for CASSPLEASGRGHEQFF. Drawing the rest from reference TRBV18 and TRBJ2-1, the complete variable domain is NAGVMQNPRHLVRRRGQEARLRCSPMKGHSHVYWYRQLPEEGLKFMVYLQKENIIDESGMPKERFSAEFPKEGPSILRIQQVVRGDSAAYFCASSPLEASGRGHEQFFGPGTRLTVL.

The chain carries TRBV19 and TRBJ2-7; a weak D match, TRBD2 (6 bases). The V gene's germline CDR1 is LNHDA and CDR2 SQIVND (reference sequence). The V end lost 2 bases, the J end lost 2 bases, and 16 bases lay between the germline ends. This CDR3 has 16 amino acids. In nucleotides, the CDR3 is TGTGCCAGTAGTATATCTGCGGGATCGGTTCCCTACGAGCAGTACTTC. Residues: CASSISAGSVPYEQYF.

The chain links TRBV27 to TRBJ2-1; 7 bases fit TRBD2. The germline gives CDR1 MNHEY, CDR2 SMNVEV (reference sequence). There are 18 residues in the CDR3. J gave up 0 bases and V 3 bases, and 11 bases lay outside the gene matches. The DNA of the CDR3 is TGTGCCAGCAGTTTTAATTACCCGGGAGGATCCTCCTACAATGAGCAGTTCTTC. As protein: CASSFNYPGGSSYNEQFF.

In its sample, this clone was seen once. J is TRBJ2-7 and V is TRBV9, with TRBD1 matching over 9 bases. Trimming took 2 bases from V and 1 from J; bases not matched to a gene: 4. The CDR3 is 15 residues long. CDR1 and CDR2 (germline): SGDLS, YYNGEE. The CDR3: CASSVGTGRSYEQYF. In DNA form, the CDR3 reads TGTGCCAGCAGCGTTGGGACAGGGCGGTCCTACGAGCAGTACTTC. The entire variable domain, with the rest obtained from reference TRBV9 and TRBJ2-7, is as follows: DSGVTQTPKHLITATGQRVTLRCSPRSGDLSVYWYQQSLDQGLQFLIQYYNGEERAKGNILERFSAQQFPDLHSELNLSSLELGDSALYFCASSVGTGRSYEQYFGPGTRLTVT.

This clone has a single count. The chain uses TRBV7-6 and TRBJ2-3; D is undetermined. V lost 2 bases to trimming and J lost 2 bases, with 11 bases between them. In germline, CDR1 is SGHVS, CDR2 FNYEAQ. The CDR3 totals 15 residues. The CDR3 DNA follows: TGTGCCAGCAGCTTAAGTGATGGTCACACAGATACGCAGTATTTT. Its translation: CASSLSDGHTDTQYF. Filled out from reference TRBV7-6 and TRBJ2-3, the complete variable domain reads GAGVSQSPRYKVTKRGQDVALRCDPISGHVSLYWYRQALGQGPEFLTYFNYEAQQDKSGLPNDRFSAERPEGSISTLTIQRTEQRDSAMYRCASSLSDGHTDTQYFGPGTRLTVL.

The V and J genes are TRBV18 and TRBJ2-6; unclear D gene. CDR3 size: 18 residues. V lost 3 bases and J 0 bases, leaving 15 bases between the germline ends. Germline V gives CDR1 KGHSH, CDR2 LQKENI. This CDR3 reads CASSPSLFSGSGANVLTF. The CDR3 coding sequence is TGTGCCAGCTCACCTTCCCTTTTCTCGGGCTCTGGGGCCAACGTCCTGACTTTC.

This sequence joins TRBV19 and TRBJ2-7, with 13 nucleotides matching TRBD2. Trimming took 6 bases from V and 5 from J; bases not matched to a gene: 7. Germline-derived CDR1 and CDR2 are LNHDA and SQIVND (reference sequence). The CDR3 is made up of 15 amino acids. The CDR3 nucleotides are TGTGCCAGTAGCCTGGGACTAGCGGGACAGAACGAGCAGTACTTC. It translates to CASSLGLAGQNEQYF.

This sequence joins TRBV29-1 and TRBJ1-2; 7 bases are shared with TRBD1. The CDR3 is 13 amino acids. V lost 1 base and J lost 4; bases outside the gene matches: 3. The V gene's germline CDR1 is SQVTM and CDR2 ANQGSEA. The CDR3 sequence: CSVEGTGIYGYTF. As DNA, the CDR3 is TGCAGCGTTGAAGGGACAGGAATCTATGGCTACACCTTC.

In regard to this clone: Sequence at one end of the junction differs from germline and may be a read error. The chain uses TRBV19 and TRBJ1-5; 7 nucleotides match TRBD1. CDR3 length: 15 residues. CDR1 is LNHDA and CDR2 is SQIVND in the germline V gene (reference sequence). The CDR3 region has the DNA TGTGCCAGTAGTTTAGACAGGGCAAGCAATCAGCCCCAGCATTTT. It encodes CASSLDRASNQPQHF.

Concerning this clone itself: At the DNA level, this CDR3 is encoded by other sequences in the same sample as well. The V gene is TRBV9, the J gene TRBJ2-1, with 7 bases fitting TRBD2. The CDR3 is 16 residues long. Per the germline V gene, CDR1 is SGDLS and CDR2 is YYNGEE. Trimming removed 0 bases from V and 4 bases from J; junction bases left unmatched: 7. The DNA for the CDR3 is TGTGCCAGCAGCGTAGGAGGGAGGGCCCTGTACAATGAGCAGTTCTTC. Protein: CASSVGGRALYNEQFF. Full variable domain (outside the CDR3, taken from reference TRBV9 and TRBJ2-1): DSGVTQTPKHLITATGQRVTLRCSPRSGDLSVYWYQQSLDQGLQFLIQYYNGEERAKGNILERFSAQQFPDLHSELNLSSLELGDSALYFCASSVGGRALYNEQFFGPGTRLTVL.

V usage is TRBV9 and J usage is TRBJ2-7, with D perhaps being TRBD1 or TRBD2 (7 bases each). The CDR3 loop spans 14 amino acids. With 3 bases removed from V and 2 bases from J, the gap between germline ends came to 12 bases. The germline V gene has CDR1 SGDLS and CDR2 YYNGEE. The CDR3, as DNA: TGTGCCAGCAGCGCCAGGGGGGGCGCCTACGAGCAGTACTTC. Amino acid sequence: CASSARGGAYEQYF.

The chain combines TRBV29-1 with TRBJ2-1; no definite D call. The CDR3 sequence is 15 residues long. V was shortened by 4 bases and J by 0 bases, with 13 bases between the two germline ends. Germline assignment: CDR1 SQVTM and CDR2 ANQGSEA. The CDR3 here is CSVVGPSSSYNEQFF. CDR3 bases: TGCAGCGTTGTCGGGCCGTCGAGCTCCTACAATGAGCAGTTCTTC.

The rearrangement uses TRBV7-2 and TRBJ2-3; the match to TRBD2 covers 8 bases. Germline CDR1 reads SGHTA; CDR2 reads FQGNSA. Trimming cost V 4 bases and J 5 bases; bases outside gene matches: 11. CDR3 length: 16 residues. CDR3 nucleotides: TGTGCCAGCAGCTCCCTCCGAGCGGGAGTATTAGATACGCAGTATTTT. Translated, it gives CASSSLRAGVLDTQYF.

The gene calls are TRBV19 and TRBJ2-7, with D possibly TRBD1 on 5 matching bases. Trimming stripped 5 bases from V and 2 bases from J, with 10 bases between. The CDR3 contains 13 residues. Germline V CDR1 and CDR2: LNHDA, SQIVND (reference sequence). This chain's CDR3 is CASSLGVPYEQYF. CDR3 in DNA: TGTGCCAGTAGTCTAGGGGTCCCCTACGAGCAGTACTTC.

The chain uses TRBV9 and TRBJ2-5, with 11 bases matching TRBD2. Germline V gives CDR1 SGDLS, CDR2 YYNGEE. This CDR3 is built from 16 residues. V lost 0 bases to trimming and J lost 0 bases; unmatched junction nucleotides: 1. CDR3 sequence reads: CASSVEGLADQETQYF. CDR3 DNA: TGTGCCAGCAGCGTAGAGGGACTAGCGGACCAAGAGACCCAGTACTTC.

The chain combines TRBV10-3 with TRBJ1-2; 8 bases line up with TRBD1. CDR1 and CDR2 from the germline V gene are ENHRY and SYGVKD. This CDR3 has 13 residues. The V and J ends lost 6 bases and 6 bases, in that order; junction bases with no gene match: 6. This CDR3 is CAISPDRDHGYTF. Written as DNA, the CDR3 is TGTGCCATCAGCCCGGACAGGGACCATGGCTACACCTTC.

The rearrangement joins TRBV6-1 to TRBJ2-1; TRBD2 might be the D (6 bases). In germline, CDR1 is MNHNS, CDR2 SASEGT. The ends were cut back, 9 bases at V and 8 bases at J, with 11 bases in the middle. The CDR3 consists of 11 residues. The CDR3 region has the DNA TGTGCCAGTCGCGGGATAGATGAGCAGTTCTTC. Its translation is CASRGIDEQFF.

The chain recombines TRBV18 with TRBJ2-7; D is unresolved. V lost 2 bases and J 6 bases, leaving 5 bases between the germline ends. CDR3 length equals 11 residues. CDR1 is KGHSH, CDR2 LQKENI, per germline. The CDR3 spells CASSPKLEQYF. CDR3 DNA sequence: TGTGCCAGCTCACCAAAGCTCGAGCAGTACTTC.

Here the CDR3 DNA reads TGCAGCGTTGAAGATCGGGGAGTCCAAGAGACCCAGTACTTC. As protein: CSVEDRGVQETQYF. The chain has TRBV29-1 and TRBJ2-5; possibly TRBD2 for D (5 bases). Trimming left V 0 bases short and J 1 base short, with 9 bases between. In germline, CDR1 is SQVTM, CDR2 ANQGSEA. The length of the CDR3 is 14 residues.

The gene calls are TRBV10-3 and TRBJ2-7; maybe TRBD1 (6 bases). This CDR3 region has 13 residues. The germline CDR1 and CDR2 sequences are ENHRY and SYGVKD. Trimming took 4 bases from V and 4 from J, leaving 11 bases between them. Written as DNA, the CDR3 is TGTGCCATCAGTGTGCAGGGGATATACGAGCAGTACTTC. This encodes CAISVQGIYEQYF.

V gene TRBV5-4 combines with J gene TRBJ2-1, with 11 bases matching TRBD2. Germline CDR1 reads SGHNT; CDR2 reads YYREEE (reference sequence). V lost 4 bases to trimming and J lost 0 bases; unmatched junction nucleotides: 3. The CDR3 is 16 amino acids. CDR3 amino acids: CASSPGLAASYNEQFF. The CDR3 coding sequence is TGTGCCAGCAGCCCGGGACTAGCGGCCTCCTACAATGAGCAGTTCTTC. The full variable domain, with the rest looked up from reference TRBV5-4 and TRBJ2-1, is ETGVTQSPTHLIKTRGQQVTLRCSSQSGHNTVSWYQQALGQGPQFIFQYYREEENGRGNFPPRFSGLQFPNYSSELNVNALELDDSALYLCASSPGLAASYNEQFFGPGTRLTVL.

This rearrangement joins TRBV28 to TRBJ2-7; D is perhaps TRBD1 (5 bases). Germline V gene data show CDR1 as MDHEN and CDR2 as SYDVKM. The CDR3 runs to 13 residues. V lost 2 bases and J 5 bases, leaving 10 bases between the germline ends. The CDR3 nucleotides read TGTGCCAGCAGTTTAGGTCAGGACAACGAGCAGTACTTC. Amino acids: CASSLGQDNEQYF.

The chain employs TRBV15 and TRBJ2-7; 7 bases align to TRBD2. The CDR3 is 15 residues long. CDR1 and CDR2 from the germline V gene are LNHNV and YYDKDF (reference sequence). V gave up 5 bases and J gave up 3 bases; unmatched junction bases: 10. Written as DNA, the CDR3 is TGTGCCACCAGCGGGCGGGAGATAGGACTCTACGAGCAGTACTTC. It specifies CATSGREIGLYEQYF.

The rearrangement uses TRBV5-1 and TRBJ1-4; D gene ambiguous. V gave up 4 bases and J gave up 5 bases, with 18 bases separating them. Germline CDR1 reads SGHRS; CDR2 reads YFSETQ. The length of the CDR3 is 16 residues. The CDR3 loop is CASSPRAPSRNEKLFF. DNA for the CDR3: TGCGCCAGCAGCCCTCGGGCTCCGTCTAGAAATGAAAAACTGTTTTTT. Complete variable domain (other parts from reference TRBV5-1 and TRBJ1-4): KAGVTQTPRYLIKTRGQQVTLSCSPISGHRSVSWYQQTPGQGLQFLFEYFSETQRNKGNFPGRFSGRQFSNSRSEMNVSTLELGDSALYLCASSPRAPSRNEKLFFGSGTQLSVL.